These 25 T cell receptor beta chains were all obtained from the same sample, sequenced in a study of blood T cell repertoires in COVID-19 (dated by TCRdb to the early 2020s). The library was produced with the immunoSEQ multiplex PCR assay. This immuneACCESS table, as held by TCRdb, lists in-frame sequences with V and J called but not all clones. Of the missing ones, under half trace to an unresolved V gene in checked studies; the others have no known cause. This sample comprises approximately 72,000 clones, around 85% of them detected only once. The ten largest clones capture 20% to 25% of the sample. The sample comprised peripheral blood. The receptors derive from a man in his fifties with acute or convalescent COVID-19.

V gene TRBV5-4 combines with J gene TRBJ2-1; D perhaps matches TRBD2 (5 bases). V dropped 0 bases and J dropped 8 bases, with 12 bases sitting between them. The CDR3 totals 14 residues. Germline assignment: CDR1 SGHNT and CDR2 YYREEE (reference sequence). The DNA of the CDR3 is TGTGCCAGCAGCTTGGGTGCCCCCGGGGATGAGCAGTTCTTC. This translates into CASSLGAPGDEQFF.

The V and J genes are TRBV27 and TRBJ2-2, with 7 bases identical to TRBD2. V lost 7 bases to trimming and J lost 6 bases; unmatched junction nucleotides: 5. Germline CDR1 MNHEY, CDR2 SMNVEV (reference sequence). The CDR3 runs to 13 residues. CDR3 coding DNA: TGTGCCAGCACCTTGGGGGGGTCCGGGGAGCTGTTTTTT. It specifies CASTLGGSGELFF.

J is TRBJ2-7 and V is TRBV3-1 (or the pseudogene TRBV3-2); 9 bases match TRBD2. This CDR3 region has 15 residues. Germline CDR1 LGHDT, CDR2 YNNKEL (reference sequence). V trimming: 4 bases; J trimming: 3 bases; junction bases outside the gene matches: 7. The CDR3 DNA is TGTGCCAGCAGCCCCCCGGCTAGCGGGAACTACGAGCAGTACTTC. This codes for CASSPPASGNYEQYF.

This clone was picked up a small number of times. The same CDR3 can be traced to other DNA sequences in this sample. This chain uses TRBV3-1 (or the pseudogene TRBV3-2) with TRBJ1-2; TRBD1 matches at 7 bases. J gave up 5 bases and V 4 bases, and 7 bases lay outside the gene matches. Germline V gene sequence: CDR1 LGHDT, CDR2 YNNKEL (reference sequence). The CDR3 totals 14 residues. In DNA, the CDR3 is TGTGCCAGCAGCCTGTGGGACAGAAGTTATGGCTACACCTTC. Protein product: CASSLWDRSYGYTF.

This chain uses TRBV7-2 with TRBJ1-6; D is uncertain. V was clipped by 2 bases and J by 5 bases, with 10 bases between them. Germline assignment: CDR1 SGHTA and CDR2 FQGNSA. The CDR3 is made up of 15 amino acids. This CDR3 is CASSLLGGDNSPLHF. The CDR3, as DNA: TGTGCCAGCAGCTTACTAGGAGGAGATAATTCACCCCTCCACTTT. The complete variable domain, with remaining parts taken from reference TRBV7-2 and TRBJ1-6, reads GAGVSQSPSNKVTEKGKDVELRCDPISGHTALYWYRQSLGQGLEFLIYFQGNSAPDKSGLPSDRFSAERTGGSVSTLTIQRTQQEDSAVYLCASSLLGGDNSPLHFGNGTRLTVT.

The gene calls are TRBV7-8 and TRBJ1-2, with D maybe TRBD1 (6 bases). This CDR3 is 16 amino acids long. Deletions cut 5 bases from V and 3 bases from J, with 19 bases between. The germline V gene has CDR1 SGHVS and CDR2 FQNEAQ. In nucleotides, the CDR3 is TGTGCCAGCAGCCTAAACCCACAGGGAGAGGACTATGGCTACACCTTC. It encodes CASSLNPQGEDYGYTF. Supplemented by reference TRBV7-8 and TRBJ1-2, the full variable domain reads GAGVSQSPRYKVAKRGQDVALRCDPISGHVSLFWYQQALGQGPEFLTYFQNEAQLDKSGLPSDRFFAERPEGSVSTLKIQRTQQEDSAVYLCASSLNPQGEDYGYTFGSGTRLTVV.

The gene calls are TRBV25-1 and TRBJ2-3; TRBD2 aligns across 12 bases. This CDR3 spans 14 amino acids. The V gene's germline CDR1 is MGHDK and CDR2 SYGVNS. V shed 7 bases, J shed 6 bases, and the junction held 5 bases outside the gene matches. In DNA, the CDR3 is TGTGCCAGCACGACTAGCGGGGGCGGGGATACGCAGTATTTT. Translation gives CASTTSGGGDTQYF.

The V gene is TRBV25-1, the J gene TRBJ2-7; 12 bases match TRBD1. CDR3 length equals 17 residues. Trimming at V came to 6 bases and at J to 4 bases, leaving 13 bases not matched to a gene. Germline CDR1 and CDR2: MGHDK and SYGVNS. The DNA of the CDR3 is TGTGCCAGCAGCGGACGAGGGACAGGGGGCTATAGATACGAGCAGTACTTC. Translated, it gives CASSGRGTGGYRYEQYF.

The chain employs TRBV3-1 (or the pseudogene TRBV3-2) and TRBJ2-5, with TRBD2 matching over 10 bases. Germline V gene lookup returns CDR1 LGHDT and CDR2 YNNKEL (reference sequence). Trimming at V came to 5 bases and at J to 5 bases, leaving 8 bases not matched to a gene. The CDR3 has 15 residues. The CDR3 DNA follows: TGTGCCAGCAGCACCAGCGGGGGGGCGTGGGAGACCCAGTACTTC. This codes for CASSTSGGAWETQYF.

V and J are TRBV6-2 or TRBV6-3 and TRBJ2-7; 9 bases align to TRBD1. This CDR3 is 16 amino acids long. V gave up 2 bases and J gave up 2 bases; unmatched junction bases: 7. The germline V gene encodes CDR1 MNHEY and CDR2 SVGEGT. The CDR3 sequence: CASSYPRDRDPYEQYV. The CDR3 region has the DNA TGTGCCAGCAGTTACCCTCGGGACAGGGATCCCTACGAGCAGTACGTC.

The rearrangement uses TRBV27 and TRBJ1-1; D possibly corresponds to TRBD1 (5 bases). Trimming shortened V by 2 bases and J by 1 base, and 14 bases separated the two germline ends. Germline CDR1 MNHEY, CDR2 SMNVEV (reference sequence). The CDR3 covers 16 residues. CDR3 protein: CASSLRPTTANTEAFF. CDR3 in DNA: TGTGCCAGCAGTTTAAGGCCAACGACAGCGAACACTGAAGCTTTCTTT.

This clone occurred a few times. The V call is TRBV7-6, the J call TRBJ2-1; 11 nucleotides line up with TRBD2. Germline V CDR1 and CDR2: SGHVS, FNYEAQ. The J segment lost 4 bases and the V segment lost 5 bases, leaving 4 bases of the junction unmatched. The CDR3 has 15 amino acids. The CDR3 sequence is CASSPWTSGYNEQFF. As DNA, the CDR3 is TGTGCCAGCAGCCCATGGACTAGCGGGTACAATGAGCAGTTCTTC.

DNA of the CDR3: TGTGCCAGCAGTGATATCCTAGCGGGGGGGCTAACAGATACGCAGTATTTT. Protein product: CASSDILAGGLTDTQYF. This chain joins TRBV2 and TRBJ2-3, with TRBD2 matching over 12 bases. V lost 3 bases to trimming and J lost 3 bases; unmatched junction nucleotides: 7. This CDR3 spans 17 amino acids. From germline, CDR1 is SNHLY and CDR2 FYNNEI.

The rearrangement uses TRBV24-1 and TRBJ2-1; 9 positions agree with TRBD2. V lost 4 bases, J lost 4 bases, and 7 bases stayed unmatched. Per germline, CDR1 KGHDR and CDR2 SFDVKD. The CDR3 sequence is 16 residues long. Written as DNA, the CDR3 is TGTGCCACCAGTGACTCTCTAGCGGGGCGATACAATGAGCAGTTCTTC. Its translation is CATSDSLAGRYNEQFF.

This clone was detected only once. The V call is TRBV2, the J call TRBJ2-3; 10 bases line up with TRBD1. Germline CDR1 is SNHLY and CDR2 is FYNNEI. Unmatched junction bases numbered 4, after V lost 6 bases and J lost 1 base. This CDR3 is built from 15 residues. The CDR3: CASSRDRGRTDTQYF. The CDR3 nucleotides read TGTGCCAGCAGCCGGGACAGGGGCCGCACAGATACGCAGTATTTT. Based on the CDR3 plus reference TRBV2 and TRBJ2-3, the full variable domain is EPEVTQTPSHQVTQMGQEVILRCVPISNHLYFYWYRQILGQKVEFLVSFYNNEISEKSEIFDDQFSVERPDGSNFTLKIRSTKLEDSAMYFCASSRDRGRTDTQYFGPGTRLTVL.

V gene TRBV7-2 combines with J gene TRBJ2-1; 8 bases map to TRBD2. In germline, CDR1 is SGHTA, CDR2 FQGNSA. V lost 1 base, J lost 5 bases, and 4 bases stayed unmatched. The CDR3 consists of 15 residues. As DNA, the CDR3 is TGTGCCAGCAGCTTAGTAGCGGGGCCTAACAATGAGCAGTTCTTC. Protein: CASSLVAGPNNEQFF.

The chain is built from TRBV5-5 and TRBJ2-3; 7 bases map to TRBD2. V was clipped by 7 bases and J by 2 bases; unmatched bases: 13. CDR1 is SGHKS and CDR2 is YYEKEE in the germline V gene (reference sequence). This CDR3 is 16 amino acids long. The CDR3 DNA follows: TGTGCCAGCGGACTAAGGGACTACCTTTACACAGATACGCAGTATTTT. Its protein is CASGLRDYLYTDTQYF.

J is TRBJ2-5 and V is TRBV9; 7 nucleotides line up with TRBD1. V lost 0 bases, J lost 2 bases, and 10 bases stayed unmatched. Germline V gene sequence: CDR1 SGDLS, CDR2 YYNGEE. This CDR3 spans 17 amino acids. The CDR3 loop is CASSVGWSGGGQETQYF. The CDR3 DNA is TGTGCCAGCAGCGTAGGCTGGTCAGGGGGTGGGCAAGAGACCCAGTACTTC. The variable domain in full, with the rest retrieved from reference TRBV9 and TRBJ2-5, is DSGVTQTPKHLITATGQRVTLRCSPRSGDLSVYWYQQSLDQGLQFLIQYYNGEERAKGNILERFSAQQFPDLHSELNLSSLELGDSALYFCASSVGWSGGGQETQYFGPGTRLLVL.

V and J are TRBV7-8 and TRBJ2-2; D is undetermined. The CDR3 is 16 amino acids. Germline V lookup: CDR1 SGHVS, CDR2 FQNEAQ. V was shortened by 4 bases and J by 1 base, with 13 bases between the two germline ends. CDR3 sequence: CASSSIPRQNTGELFF. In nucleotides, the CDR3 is TGTGCCAGCAGCTCTATCCCCCGACAGAACACCGGGGAGCTGTTTTTT.

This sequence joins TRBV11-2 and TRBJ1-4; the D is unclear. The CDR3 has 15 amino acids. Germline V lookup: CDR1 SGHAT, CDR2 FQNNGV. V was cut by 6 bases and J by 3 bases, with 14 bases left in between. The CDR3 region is CASSQNRGANEKLFF. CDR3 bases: TGTGCCAGCAGTCAAAACCGGGGTGCTAATGAAAAACTGTTTTTT.

The CDR3 bases are TGTGCCAGCAGTTGGGCAGGCGCAGAGACCCAGTACTTC. Encoded protein: CASSWAGAETQYF. This chain uses TRBV2 with TRBJ2-5; D unresolved. Germline CDR1 reads SNHLY; CDR2 reads FYNNEI. The germline V and J ends were trimmed by 5 bases and 4 bases, with 11 bases remaining between them. The CDR3 consists of 13 residues.

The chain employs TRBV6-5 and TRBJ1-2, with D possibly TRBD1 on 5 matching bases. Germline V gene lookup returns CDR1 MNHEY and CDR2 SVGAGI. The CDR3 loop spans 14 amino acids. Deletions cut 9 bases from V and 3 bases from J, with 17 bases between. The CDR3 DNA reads TGTGCCAGTGTGAATGGGGGGTCGGACTATGGCTACACCTTC. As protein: CASVNGGSDYGYTF.

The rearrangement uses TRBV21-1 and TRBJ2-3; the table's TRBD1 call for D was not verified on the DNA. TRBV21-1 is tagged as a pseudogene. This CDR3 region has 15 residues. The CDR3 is CASAPGQGASDTQYF. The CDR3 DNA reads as TGTGCCAGCGCCCCCGGACAGGGGGCGTCGGATACGCAGTATTTT.

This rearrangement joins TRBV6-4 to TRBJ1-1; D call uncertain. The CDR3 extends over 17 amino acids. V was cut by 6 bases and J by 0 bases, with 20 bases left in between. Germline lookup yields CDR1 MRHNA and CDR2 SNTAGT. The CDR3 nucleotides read TGTGCCAGCAGAGAAGTAGGCGGCCGGGGATTGAACACTGAAGCTTTCTTT. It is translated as CASREVGGRGLNTEAFF.

The CDR3 coding sequence is TGCGCCAGCAGCTTTAGCGGGGCTAGCACAGATACGCAGTATTTT. Its translation is CASSFSGASTDTQYF. This chain connects TRBV5-1 to TRBJ2-3, with 8 bases identical to TRBD2. The CDR3 runs 15 residues. V was pared by 2 bases and J by 0 bases, with 2 bases of the junction left unmatched. Germline loops: CDR1 SGHRS, CDR2 YFSETQ.